The clone carrying this T cell receptor (beta chain) was counted only a few times. Arm-PCR of CDR3 regions and iRepertoire HTBI primers were the basis on which TCR beta libraries were built. TCRdb processed the multiplex PCR reads anew with MiXCR; each CDR3 protein has one entry. The sample carries 680,000 or so distinct CDR3 sequences, 16% recorded once. The time point denotes: newly diagnosed GD, antithyroid drugs for less than 3 months. PBMC RNA served as the TCR library source. American Thyroid Association guidelines defined Graves' disease diagnosis. EDTA tubes held roughly 9.2 milliliters of peripheral blood from each patient. These data belong to a study of regulatory T cells in long-lasting Graves disease. These data were also filed under a second study, of T cells in Graves' hyperthyroidism and ophthalmopathy. That report adds: Uncontrolled infections, other autoimmune diseases, pregnancy or lactation led to exclusion of patients.

The TCR was taken from a woman aged 25 to 39 with Graves disease. The sample was peripheral blood mononuclear cells (PBMCs), taken at new diagnosis, from a patient treated with antithyroid drugs.

CDR3 in amino acids: CASSLAGGRGGIQYF. The CDR3 DNA reads TGCGCCAGCAGCTTGGCCGGGGGCAGGGGAGGCATTCAGTACTTC. V usage is TRBV5-1 and J usage is TRBJ2-4; possibly TRBD1 or TRBD2 for D (6 bases each). Germline CDR1 reads SGHRS; CDR2 reads YFSETQ. This CDR3 is 15 amino acids long. The V gene lost 0 bases and the J gene lost 9 bases, with 16 bases spanning the gap.